The rows below give T cell receptor beta chains drawn from one sample of a study of cytomegalovirus exposure and HLA in healthy donors. Measured with immunoSEQ multiplex PCR; TCRdb has only the in-frame clones, and not every one. The sample carries approximately 110,000 clones, around 72% recorded once. The sample was PBMCs. These receptors were taken from a middle-aged woman in good health and CMV-seropositive. The CDR3 runs from the conserved cysteine through the conserved F or W. Each record gives: D gene, V gene, clone size, J gene, CDR3 DNA, CDR3 protein. D genes are given only for firm matches. For some rows the clone size is stated as once, few or many, or as a class when expanded; others skip it.

D: TRBD1; V: TRBV6-5; size: -; J: TRBJ2-1; DNA: TGTGCCAGCAGACAGGGGTCCTACAATGAGCAGTTCTTC; CDR3: CASRQGSYNEQFF
D: -; V: TRBV19; size: -; J: TRBJ1-2; DNA: TGTGCCAGTAGTATCTTCGACAGATCCCCGGCAGGAGGCTACACCTTC; CDR3: CASSIFDRSPAGGYTF
D: TRBD1; V: TRBV7-9; size: -; J: TRBJ2-3; DNA: TGTGCCAGCAGCGACACAGGGGCAGATACGCAGTATTTT; CDR3: CASSDTGADTQYF
D: TRBD1; V: TRBV5-8; size: -; J: TRBJ1-1; DNA: TGTGCCAGCAGCTCCCGGGACAGGGGGCCCACTGAAGCTTTCTTT; CDR3: CASSSRDRGPTEAFF
D: TRBD2; V: TRBV9; size: few; J: TRBJ2-3; DNA: TGTGCCAGCAGCGATAGCGGGGGGGGCACAGATACGCAGTATTTT; CDR3: CASSDSGGGTDTQYF
D: TRBD2; V: TRBV7-2; size: once; J: TRBJ2-7; DNA: TGTGCCAGCAGCTTAGGCGGGGGATCCGTTCAAGAGCAGTACTTC; CDR3: CASSLGGGSVQEQYF
D: TRBD2; V: TRBV5-4; size: -; J: TRBJ2-7; DNA: TGTGCCAGCAGCTTGAGCGGGGGGGGCCCCTACGAGCAGTACTTC; CDR3: CASSLSGGGPYEQYF
D: -; V: TRBV13; size: -; J: TRBJ2-7; DNA: TGTGCCAGCAGCCGAACTTACGAGCAGTACTTC; CDR3: CASSRTYEQYF
D: TRBD2; V: TRBV5-4; size: -; J: TRBJ2-3; DNA: TGTGCCAGCAGCTTCGGACTAGCGGGGGCTAAGGGGACAGATACGCAGTATTTT; CDR3: CASSFGLAGAKGTDTQYF
D: TRBD2; V: TRBV4-1; size: once; J: TRBJ2-3; DNA: TGCGCCAGCAGCCAACTTAGCGGGGGGGGCACAGATACGCAGTATTTT; CDR3: CASSQLSGGGTDTQYF
D: -; V: TRBV7-2; size: -; J: TRBJ2-1; DNA: TGTGCCAGCAGCACACCCACACTAGCTACCAATGAGCAGTTCTTC; CDR3: CASSTPTLATNEQFF
D: TRBD1; V: TRBV6-4; size: -; J: TRBJ1-2; DNA: TGTGCCAGCCGCGGGACAGGATTAGACTATGGCTACACCTTC; CDR3: CASRGTGLDYGYTF
D: -; V: TRBV10-3; size: once; J: TRBJ1-4; DNA: TGTGCCATCAGTCCCTTAGGGGGAGTCAGTAATGAAAAACTGTTTTTT; CDR3: CAISPLGGVSNEKLFF
D: -; V: TRBV6-1; size: -; J: TRBJ1-2; DNA: TGTGCCAGCGGGAGGAACTTATATGGCTACACCTTC; CDR3: CASGRNLYGYTF
D: -; V: TRBV18; size: once; J: TRBJ2-5; DNA: TGTGCCAGCTCACCTGCAGGTCAAGAGACCCAGTACTTC; CDR3: CASSPAGQETQYF
D: -; V: TRBV6-1; size: -; J: TRBJ1-2; DNA: TGTGCCAGCACCCCTTTTGACAGAGAAAACTATGGCTACACCTTC; CDR3: CASTPFDRENYGYTF
D: TRBD1; V: TRBV4-3; size: -; J: TRBJ2-1; DNA: TGCGCCAGCAGCCAAAGGACAGGTATGGATGAGCAGTTCTTC; CDR3: CASSQRTGMDEQFF
D: -; V: TRBV10-3; size: -; J: TRBJ2-3; DNA: TGTGCCATCGACGGGGATTCCGATACGCAGTATTTT; CDR3: CAIDGDSDTQYF
D: -; V: TRBV7-2; size: -; J: TRBJ2-2; DNA: TGTGCCAGCAGCTTACTAGTAGGCGGCGGGGAGCTGTTTTTT; CDR3: CASSLLVGGGELFF
D: TRBD2; V: TRBV4-3; size: -; J: TRBJ2-6; DNA: TGCGCCAGCAGCCAAGTTCGGGGGGGCGCCGTCTCTGGGGCCAACGTCCTGACTTTC; CDR3: CASSQVRGGAVSGANVLTF